A single sample is the source of the 24 T cell receptor beta chains below, sequenced in a study of T cells in Graves' hyperthyroidism and ophthalmopathy. Amplification targeted TCR beta CDR3 regions from RNA transcripts. The HTBI set primed first-round TCR CDR3 RT-PCR. One entry per CDR3 protein results from TCRdb running MiXCR on the multiplex PCR reads. This table holds hundreds of thousands of distinct CDR3 sequences, approximately 42% found once. The sample was peripheral blood or thyroid tissue (not recorded which). All receptors derive from an adult man with Graves' disease, either hyperthyroidism or ophthalmopathy (not recorded which).

This rearrangement joins TRBV25-1 to TRBJ1-6; the D is unclear. CDR3 size: 15 residues. The germline V and J ends were trimmed by 3 bases and 6 bases, with 12 bases remaining between them. Germline-derived CDR1 and CDR2 are MGHDK and SYGVNS. The DNA for the CDR3 is TGTGCCAGCAGTGAGGGCGGACGGATTAATTCACCCCTCCACTTT. Translation: CASSEGGRINSPLHF.

This chain connects TRBV5-5 to TRBJ1-2; 7 bases agree with TRBD1. CDR1 and CDR2 (germline): SGHKS, YYEKEE (reference sequence). Unmatched junction bases numbered 12, after V lost 3 bases and J lost 7 bases. This CDR3 comprises 15 residues. CDR3 coding DNA: TGTGCCAGCAGCTCCACAGGGGCAAGGGGATCTGGCTACACCTTC. Translated: CASSSTGARGSGYTF.

This sequence joins TRBV25-1 and TRBJ1-2; 8 nucleotides agree with TRBD1. Germline CDR1 and CDR2: MGHDK and SYGVNS. This CDR3 is 16 amino acids long. The ends lost 2 bases at V and 4 bases at J; junction bases unmatched: 9. The CDR3 loop is CASSETKGQGSYGYTF. The CDR3 nucleotides read TGTGCCAGCAGTGAAACAAAAGGACAGGGATCCTATGGCTACACCTTC.

This clonotype was seen repeatedly, ten times or more. For the CDR3, the DNA is TGTGCCAGCAGTAAAGACAGGGCGCAGTATGGCTACACCTTC. Translation: CASSKDRAQYGYTF. The chain employs TRBV5-6 and TRBJ1-2; 7 bases are a match to TRBD1. The CDR3 totals 14 residues. Trimming removed 5 bases from V and 5 bases from J; junction bases left unmatched: 9. Germline V gene data show CDR1 as SGHDT and CDR2 as YYEEEE.

This clonotype was counted only a few times. The genes are TRBV20-1 and TRBJ2-7; TRBD2 matches at 9 bases. Per germline, CDR1 DFQATT and CDR2 SNEGSKA (reference sequence). V was pared by 6 bases and J by 5 bases, with 11 bases of the junction left unmatched. The CDR3 consists of 14 residues. In nucleotides, the CDR3 is TGCAGTGCCGCCCTCTATAGCGGGAGTAACGAGCAGTACTTC. The encoded protein is CSAALYSGSNEQYF.

This chain links TRBV2 with TRBJ1-2; 9 positions agree with TRBD1. The CDR3 is 15 residues long. V shed 4 bases and J 6 bases; nucleotides not matched to a gene: 9. Germline assignment: CDR1 SNHLY and CDR2 FYNNEI. The CDR3 DNA sequence: TGTGCCAGCAGTGCCCGGGACAGGGACGTGAATGGCTACACCTTC. Translating it yields CASSARDRDVNGYTF.

This clonotype has a handful of counts. This rearrangement joins TRBV7-9 to TRBJ1-1, with D tentatively TRBD1 (5 bases). The CDR3 is 15 amino acids. Germline V gives CDR1 SEHNR, CDR2 FQNEAQ (reference sequence). The V end was cut by 6 bases, the J end by 4 bases, with 18 bases between. CDR3 nucleotides: TGTGCCAGCAGTTCGACCGGGACCTCGGGCACTGAAGCTTTCTTT. Protein product: CASSSTGTSGTEAFF.

The genes are TRBV5-5 and TRBJ1-4; D call uncertain. Per germline, CDR1 SGHKS and CDR2 YYEKEE (reference sequence). This CDR3 comprises 15 residues. The V and J ends lost 5 bases and 4 bases respectively, with 15 bases between them. The CDR3 protein is CASSEKAEVNEKLFF. CDR3 in DNA: TGTGCCAGCAGTGAAAAGGCCGAAGTTAATGAAAAACTGTTTTTT.

V is TRBV24-1 and J is TRBJ2-2; 8 bases are a match to TRBD1. Germline V gives CDR1 KGHDR, CDR2 SFDVKD. The CDR3 consists of 17 residues. Trimming at V came to 4 bases and at J to 3 bases, leaving 9 bases not matched to a gene. The CDR3 sequence: CATSDPGQGRYTGELFF. CDR3 nucleotides: TGTGCCACCAGTGACCCTGGACAGGGACGATACACCGGGGAGCTGTTTTTT.

The chain uses TRBV20-1 and TRBJ1-5, with D tentatively TRBD1 (5 bases). In germline, CDR1 is DFQATT, CDR2 SNEGSKA (reference sequence). The CDR3 extends over 14 amino acids. Trimming left V 2 bases short and J 0 bases short, with 8 bases between. The CDR3 loop is CSARRDLSNQPQHF. DNA for the CDR3: TGCAGTGCTAGAAGGGACCTTAGCAATCAGCCCCAGCATTTT.

This rearrangement joins TRBV6-6 to TRBJ1-1; D ambiguous. This CDR3 comprises 15 residues. V shed 5 bases and J shed 1 base, with 14 bases lying between them. CDR1 and CDR2 from the germline V gene are MNHNY and SVGAGI (reference sequence). The CDR3 DNA reads as TGTGCCAGCAGTACCACTAGTGGCCCGAACACTGAAGCTTTCTTT. This translates into CASSTTSGPNTEAFF.

Notes on this clonotype: The final CDR3 position lacks the conserved phenylalanine or tryptophan, pointing to a likely read error. This chain joins TRBV2 and TRBJ1-1, with 9 bases lining up with TRBD1. Trimming removed 3 bases from V and 1 base from J; junction bases left unmatched: 3. This CDR3 is 15 amino acids long. CDR1 and CDR2 (germline): SNHLY, FYNNEI. DNA for the CDR3: TGTGCCAGCAGTGACCCGGGACAGGGGAACACTGAAGCTTTCCTT. This gives the protein CASSDPGQGNTEAFL.

To note about this clonotype: With a much larger clone just one base away, this may be a read error. The chain links TRBV24-1 to TRBJ1-2; unclear D gene. The CDR3 covers 12 residues. The V gene lost 8 bases and the J gene lost 4 bases, with 10 bases spanning the gap. Germline V gene sequence: CDR1 KGHDR, CDR2 SFDVKD. The DNA for the CDR3 is TGTGCCACCACGGCCACTAGCTATGGCTACACCTTC. It yields the protein CATTATSYGYTF.

The chain employs TRBV25-1 and TRBJ2-7; TRBD1 aligns across 8 bases. The CDR3 covers 13 residues. The germline V gene has CDR1 MGHDK and CDR2 SYGVNS. CDR3 bases: TGTGCTAGAGATGACAGGGGTACCACCGAGCAGTACTTC. It is translated as CARDDRGTTEQYF.

This clonotype was seen only a few times. The chain uses TRBV20-1 and TRBJ1-1; 12 nucleotides align to TRBD1. The V and J ends lost 0 bases and 4 bases, in that order; junction bases with no gene match: 3. CDR3 length: 15 residues. Germline V gene sequence: CDR1 DFQATT, CDR2 SNEGSKA (reference sequence). The CDR3 DNA reads as TGCAGTGCTAGAGACCGGGGACAGGGGGCCACTGAAGCTTTCTTT. It codes for CSARDRGQGATEAFF.

This clonotype came up many times. This sequence joins TRBV10-3 and TRBJ1-1; no clear D gene. V shed 7 bases and J shed 0 bases, with 9 bases lying between them. The germline V gene encodes CDR1 ENHRY and CDR2 SYGVKD. The CDR3 loop spans 13 amino acids. This CDR3 reads CAITDTMNTEAFF. The CDR3 DNA sequence: TGTGCCATCACCGACACAATGAACACTGAAGCTTTCTTT.

This chain's CDR3 is CASSSSLGSPSYAFF. In DNA, the CDR3 is TGTGCCAGCAGTTCATCGCTTGGGTCCCCTAGTTATGCTTTCTTT. The genes are TRBV7-9 and TRBJ1-1; D gene ambiguous. The V end was cut by 6 bases, the J end by 11 bases, with 25 bases between. Germline V gene sequence: CDR1 SEHNR, CDR2 FQNEAQ (reference sequence). The CDR3 is made up of 15 amino acids. Full variable domain (rest looked up from reference TRBV7-9 and TRBJ1-1): DTGVSQNPRHKITKRGQNVTFRCDPISEHNRLYWYRQTLGQGPEFLTYFQNEAQLEKSRLLSDRFSAERPKGSFSTLEIQRTEQGDSAMYLCASSSSLGSPSYAFFGQGTRLTVV.

This clonotype was observed many times. This chain joins TRBV29-1 and TRBJ1-5; tentatively, D is TRBD1 (5 bases). The CDR3 covers 14 residues. Trimming shortened V by 6 bases and J by 7 bases, and 19 bases separated the two germline ends. CDR1 and CDR2 (germline): SQVTM, ANQGSEA. The CDR3 region is CSVQGVFRGQPQHF. The CDR3 region has the DNA TGCAGCGTCCAAGGGGTGTTCAGAGGACAGCCCCAGCATTTT.

This chain links TRBV29-1 with TRBJ2-5, with D uncertain. This CDR3 comprises 12 residues. Germline V gene lookup returns CDR1 SQVTM and CDR2 ANQGSEA. V dropped 7 bases and J dropped 2 bases, with 11 bases sitting between them. The CDR3 loop is CSGHCRQETQYF. CDR3 nucleotides: TGCAGCGGGCACTGTAGGCAAGAGACCCAGTACTTC.

This clonotype was seen many times. The genes are TRBV10-3 and TRBJ1-2; D gene ambiguous. V dropped 6 bases and J dropped 1 base, with 9 bases sitting between them. The CDR3 consists of 13 residues. Germline CDR1 and CDR2: ENHRY and SYGVKD. The CDR3 coding sequence is TGTGCCATCAGCGAGACTCTTAACTATGGCTACACCTTC. Residues: CAISETLNYGYTF.

This chain joins TRBV13 and TRBJ2-7, with D tentatively TRBD2 (6 bases). The CDR3 covers 15 residues. Trimming took 3 bases from V and 2 from J, leaving 14 bases between them. Germline loops: CDR1 PRHDT, CDR2 FYEKMQ (reference sequence). CDR3 sequence: CASSFGVAEPYEQYF. CDR3 bases: TGTGCCAGCAGCTTCGGGGTAGCGGAACCCTACGAGCAGTACTTC.

J is TRBJ2-7 and V is TRBV7-9; D unclear. This CDR3 spans 15 amino acids. The ends were cut back, 1 base at V and 4 bases at J, with 14 bases in the middle. Germline CDR1 and CDR2: SEHNR and FQNEAQ (reference sequence). The CDR3 region has the DNA TGTGCCAGCAGCTTAGTCGCTTCGGAACGTTACGAGCAGTACTTC. Its protein is CASSLVASERYEQYF.

This clonotype was counted a single time. V usage is TRBV15 and J usage is TRBJ1-6; unclear D gene. The CDR3 sequence is 14 residues long. V was clipped by 3 bases and J by 7 bases, with 10 bases between them. The germline V gene encodes CDR1 LNHNV and CDR2 YYDKDF (reference sequence). CDR3 sequence (DNA): TGTGCCACCAGCAGGGACGGCCAAAATTCACCCCTCCACTTT. As protein: CATSRDGQNSPLHF.

The rearrangement joins TRBV7-9 to TRBJ1-5, with D perhaps matching TRBD1 (5 bases). The V end lost 4 bases, the J end lost 0 bases, and 10 bases lay between the germline ends. The germline gives CDR1 SEHNR, CDR2 FQNEAQ (reference sequence). The CDR3 sequence is 15 residues long. The CDR3 coding sequence is TGTGCCAGCAGCTCGGAGGGACTTAGCAATCAGCCCCAGCATTTT. The encoded protein is CASSSEGLSNQPQHF.